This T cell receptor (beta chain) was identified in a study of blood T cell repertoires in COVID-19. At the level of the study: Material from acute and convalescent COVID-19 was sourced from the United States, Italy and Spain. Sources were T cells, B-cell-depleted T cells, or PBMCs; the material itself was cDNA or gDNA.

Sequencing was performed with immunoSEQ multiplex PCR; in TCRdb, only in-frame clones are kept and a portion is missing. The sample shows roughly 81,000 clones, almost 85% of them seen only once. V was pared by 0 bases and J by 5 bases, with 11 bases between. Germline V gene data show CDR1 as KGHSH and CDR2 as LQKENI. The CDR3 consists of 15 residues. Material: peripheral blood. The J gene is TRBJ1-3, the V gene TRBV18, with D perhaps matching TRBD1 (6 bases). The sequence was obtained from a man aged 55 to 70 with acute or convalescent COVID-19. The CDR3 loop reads CASSPPTGYRNTIYF. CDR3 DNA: TGTGCCAGCTCACCACCTACAGGGTATCGAAACACCATATATTTT.